This TCR beta chain comes out of a study of T cell responses to AZD1222 COVID-19 vaccine. The study, taken as a whole, reports: Repertoire sampling was restricted to post-peak T cell response timepoints. Vaccine-related CD4 TCRs covered spike, predominating at 160-218 and 743-854. Following two doses of AZD1222, Spike-specific TCR breadth and depth rose. Clonal diversity may have been underestimated in mostly white British donors.

Comment on this clone: The target antigen is unknown.

Here immunoSEQ multiplex PCR was the method, and the copy in TCRdb shows in-frame clones only, minus some. Here the sample spans about 200,000 clones, 85% to 95% being singletons. V shed 0 bases and J shed 13 bases, with 16 bases lying between them. In germline, CDR1 is MNHEY, CDR2 SVGAGI. CDR3 length: 15 amino acids. This receptor was obtained from an adult in good health. This sample comprised peripheral blood, obtained on day 0 of MenACWY control vaccination. This chain joins TRBV6-5 and TRBJ1-6; D not certain. The CDR3 sequence: CASSYSPFGVGPLHF. CDR3 bases: TGTGCCAGCAGTTACTCGCCATTTGGGGTGGGTCCCCTCCACTTT.